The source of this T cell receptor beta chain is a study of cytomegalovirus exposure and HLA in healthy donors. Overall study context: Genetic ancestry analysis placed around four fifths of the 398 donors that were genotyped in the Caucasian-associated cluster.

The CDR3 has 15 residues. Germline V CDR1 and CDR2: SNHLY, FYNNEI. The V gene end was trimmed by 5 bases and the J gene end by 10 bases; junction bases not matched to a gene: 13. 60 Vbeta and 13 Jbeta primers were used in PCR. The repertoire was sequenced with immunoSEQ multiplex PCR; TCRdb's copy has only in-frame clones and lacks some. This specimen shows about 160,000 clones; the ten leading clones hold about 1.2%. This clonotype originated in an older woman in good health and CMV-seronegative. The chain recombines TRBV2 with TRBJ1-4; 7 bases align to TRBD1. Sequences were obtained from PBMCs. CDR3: CASSLRQGPRVKLFF. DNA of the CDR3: TGTGCCAGCAGTCTACGACAGGGCCCGAGGGTAAAACTGTTTTTT.